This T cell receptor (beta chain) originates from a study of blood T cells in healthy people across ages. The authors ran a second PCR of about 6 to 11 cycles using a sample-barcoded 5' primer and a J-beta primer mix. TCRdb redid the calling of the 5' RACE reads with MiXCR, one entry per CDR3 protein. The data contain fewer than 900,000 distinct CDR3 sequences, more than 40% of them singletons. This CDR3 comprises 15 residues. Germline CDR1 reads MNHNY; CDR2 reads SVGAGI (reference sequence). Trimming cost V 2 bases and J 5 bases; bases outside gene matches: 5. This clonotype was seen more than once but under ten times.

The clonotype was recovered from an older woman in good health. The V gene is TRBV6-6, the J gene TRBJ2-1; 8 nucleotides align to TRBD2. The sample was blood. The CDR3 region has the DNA TGTGCCAGCAGTTACCTAACTAGCGGACACAATGAGCAGTTCTTC. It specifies CASSYLTSGHNEQFF.